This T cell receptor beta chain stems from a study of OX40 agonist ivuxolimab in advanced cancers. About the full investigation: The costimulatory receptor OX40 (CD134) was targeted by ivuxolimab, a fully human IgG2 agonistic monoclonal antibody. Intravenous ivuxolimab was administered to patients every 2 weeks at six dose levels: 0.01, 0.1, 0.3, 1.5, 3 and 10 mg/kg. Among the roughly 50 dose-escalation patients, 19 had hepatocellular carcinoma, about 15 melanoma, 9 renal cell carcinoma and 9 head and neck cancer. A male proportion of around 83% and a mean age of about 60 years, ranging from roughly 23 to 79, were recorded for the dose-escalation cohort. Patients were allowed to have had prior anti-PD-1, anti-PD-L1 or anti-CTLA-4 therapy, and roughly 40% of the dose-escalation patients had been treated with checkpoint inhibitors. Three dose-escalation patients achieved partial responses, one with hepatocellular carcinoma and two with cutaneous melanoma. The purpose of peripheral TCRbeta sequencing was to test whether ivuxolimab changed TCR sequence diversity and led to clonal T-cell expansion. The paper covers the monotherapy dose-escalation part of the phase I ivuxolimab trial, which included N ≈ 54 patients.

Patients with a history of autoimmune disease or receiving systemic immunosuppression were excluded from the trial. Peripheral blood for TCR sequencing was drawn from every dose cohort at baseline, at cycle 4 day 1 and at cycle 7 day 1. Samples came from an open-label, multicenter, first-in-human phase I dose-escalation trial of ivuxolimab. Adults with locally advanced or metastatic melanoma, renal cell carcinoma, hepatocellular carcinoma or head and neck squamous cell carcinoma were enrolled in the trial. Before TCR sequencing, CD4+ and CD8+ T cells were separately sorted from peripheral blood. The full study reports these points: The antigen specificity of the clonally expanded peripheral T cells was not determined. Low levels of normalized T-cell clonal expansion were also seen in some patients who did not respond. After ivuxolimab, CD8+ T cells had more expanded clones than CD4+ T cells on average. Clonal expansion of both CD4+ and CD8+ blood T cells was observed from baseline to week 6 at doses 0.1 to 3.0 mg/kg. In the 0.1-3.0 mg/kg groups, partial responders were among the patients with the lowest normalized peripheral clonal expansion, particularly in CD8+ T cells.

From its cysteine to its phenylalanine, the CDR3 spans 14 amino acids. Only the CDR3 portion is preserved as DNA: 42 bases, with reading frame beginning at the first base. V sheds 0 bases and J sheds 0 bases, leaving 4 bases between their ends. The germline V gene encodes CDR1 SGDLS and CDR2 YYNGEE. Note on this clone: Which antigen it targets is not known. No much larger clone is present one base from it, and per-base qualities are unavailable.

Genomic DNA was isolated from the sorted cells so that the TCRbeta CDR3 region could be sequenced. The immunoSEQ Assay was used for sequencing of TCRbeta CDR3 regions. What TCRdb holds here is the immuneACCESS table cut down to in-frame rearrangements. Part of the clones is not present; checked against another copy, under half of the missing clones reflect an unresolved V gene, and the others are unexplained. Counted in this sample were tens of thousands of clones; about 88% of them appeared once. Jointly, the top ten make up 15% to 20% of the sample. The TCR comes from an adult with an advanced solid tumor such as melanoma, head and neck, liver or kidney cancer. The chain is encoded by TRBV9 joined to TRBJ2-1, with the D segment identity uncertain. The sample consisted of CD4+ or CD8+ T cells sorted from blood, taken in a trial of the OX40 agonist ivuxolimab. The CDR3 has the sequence CASSVVDSYNEQFF. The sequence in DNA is TGTGCCAGCAGCGTAGTGGACTCCTACAATGAGCAGTTCTTC. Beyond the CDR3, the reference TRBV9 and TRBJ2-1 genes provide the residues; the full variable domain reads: DSGVTQTPKHLITATGQRVTLRCSPRSGDLSVYWYQQSLDQGLQFLIQYYNGEERAKGNILERFSAQQFPDLHSELNLSSLELGDSALYFCASSVVDSYNEQFFGPGTRLTVL.